This TCR beta chain is from a study of regulatory T cells in long-lasting Graves disease. As for time point: persistent/refractory GD, antithyroid drugs over 5 years with positive TRAb. There was RNA extracted from PBMCs, and the TCR library was made from it. Per American Thyroid Association guidelines, Graves' disease was diagnosed. Points from the study as a whole: Reduced TCR diversity was observed in persistent Graves' patients versus newly diagnosed patients. Newly diagnosed disease favored TRBV20-1 and TRBJ2-1 over persistent disease.

Concerning this clonotype: What it recognizes is unknown.

Looked up from germline, CDR1 is SEHNR and CDR2 is FQNEAQ (reference sequence). The length of the CDR3 is 13 residues. The V gene end was trimmed by 5 bases and the J gene end by 6 bases; junction bases not matched to a gene: 4. The TCR beta library used iRepertoire HTBI primers with Arm-PCR amplification of CDR3. TCRdb called the multiplex PCR reads again in MiXCR, with one record for every CDR3 protein. Here the sample spans some 430,000 distinct CDR3 sequences, 20% to 25% being singletons. Material: peripheral blood mononuclear cells (PBMCs), obtained when the disease was refractory, from a patient treated with antithyroid drugs. The sequence was obtained from a female donor with Graves disease. The J gene is TRBJ1-2, the V gene TRBV7-9; TRBD1 matches at 9 bases. This CDR3 is CASSDDRGDGYTF. In nucleotides, the CDR3 is TGTGCCAGCAGCGACGACAGGGGGGATGGCTACACCTTC.